The 32 T cell receptor beta chains in this list originate from one sample, sequenced in a study of T cell repertoires in cytomegalovirus infection. MiXCR, run by TCRdb on the reads, gives a single entry per CDR3 protein. The profile shows hundreds of thousands of distinct CDR3 sequences, roughly a quarter of them singletons. Sequenced input: CD8+ T cells from PBMCs. These receptors were collected from a human donor in good health (CMV status not recorded). Some clones in this sample may be carry-over from other donors' samples.

This clonotype was recorded a few times. The J gene is TRBJ2-1, the V gene TRBV4-2; tentatively, D is TRBD1 (5 bases). V lost 1 base and J 5 bases, leaving 15 bases between the germline ends. Germline loops: CDR1 LGHNA, CDR2 YNFKEQ. The CDR3 runs 16 residues. The CDR3 sequence is CASSQGGRLENNEQFF. Written as DNA, the CDR3 is TGTGCCAGCAGCCAAGGGGGCCGACTTGAAAACAATGAGCAGTTCTTC.

The rearrangement links TRBV5-6 to TRBJ1-1; D perhaps matches TRBD1 (5 bases). Trimming stripped 7 bases from V and 0 bases from J, with 22 bases between. Germline-derived CDR1 and CDR2 are SGHDT and YYEEEE. The CDR3 spans 17 residues. The CDR3 DNA follows: TGTGCCAGCGGACCCCGGGACGGAACGTTCATGAACACTGAAGCTTTCTTT. This codes for CASGPRDGTFMNTEAFF.

This clonotype has at least ten counts. The rearrangement joins TRBV7-2 to TRBJ2-5, with 9 bases fitting TRBD2. This CDR3 region has 15 residues. Germline V gene data show CDR1 as SGHTA and CDR2 as FQGNSA. With 8 bases clipped from V and 7 bases from J, the junction kept 14 bases outside the gene matches. CDR3 protein: CASLGAGGDPRTQYF. In DNA form, the CDR3 reads TGTGCCAGCCTAGGGGCGGGGGGGGACCCCAGGACCCAGTACTTC.

This clonotype was seen more than once but under ten times. This chain uses TRBV10-3 with TRBJ2-5, with TRBD2 matching 11 bases. Trimming cost V 5 bases and J 2 bases; bases outside gene matches: 7. The CDR3 totals 16 residues. In germline, CDR1 is ENHRY, CDR2 SYGVKD. CDR3 in amino acids: CAISRLAGGEQETQYF. The CDR3, as DNA: TGTGCCATCAGTCGTCTAGCGGGGGGAGAACAAGAGACCCAGTACTTC.

This clonotype was counted between two and nine times. The rearrangement links TRBV10-1 to TRBJ2-5, with TRBD2 identical over 7 bases. The length of the CDR3 is 15 residues. Per the germline V gene, CDR1 is WNHNN and CDR2 is SYGVQD (reference sequence). V lost 0 bases, J lost 6 bases, and 7 bases stayed unmatched. CDR3 sequence: CASSESERGKKTQYF. The CDR3 region has the DNA TGCGCCAGCAGTGAGTCGGAGCGGGGAAAGAAGACCCAGTACTTC.

The genes are TRBV15 and TRBJ1-1, with unresolved D. Germline-derived CDR1 and CDR2 are LNHNV and YYDKDF (reference sequence). The length of the CDR3 is 13 residues. The V and J ends lost 7 bases and 1 base respectively, with 10 bases between them. The CDR3: CATTPIWNTEAFF. As DNA, the CDR3 is TGTGCCACCACCCCGATCTGGAACACTGAAGCTTTCTTT.

This clonotype was recorded many times. The chain employs TRBV7-9 and TRBJ1-1; TRBD1 might be the D (5 bases). The CDR3 has 15 residues. The ends were cut back, 4 bases at V and 0 bases at J, with 12 bases in the middle. The germline CDR1 and CDR2 sequences are SEHNR and FQNEAQ (reference sequence). The CDR3 spells CASSYTGPMNTEAFF. CDR3 bases: TGTGCCAGCAGCTACACGGGACCGATGAACACTGAAGCTTTCTTT.

The J gene is TRBJ2-1, the V gene TRBV7-9, with 8 positions matching TRBD2. Trimming cost V 1 base and J 2 bases; bases outside gene matches: 4. CDR1 is SEHNR, CDR2 FQNEAQ, per germline (reference sequence). The CDR3 is 16 residues long. The CDR3 loop reads CASSLETGGPYNEQFF. CDR3 DNA: TGTGCCAGCAGCTTAGAGACGGGGGGGCCCTACAATGAGCAGTTCTTC.

This clonotype was found a few times. The chain is built from TRBV27 and TRBJ2-7, with 14 bases matching TRBD2. The CDR3 totals 14 residues. The germline V gene has CDR1 MNHEY and CDR2 SMNVEV (reference sequence). With V trimmed by 6 bases and J by 2 bases, 0 bases remained unmatched. CDR3 amino acids: CASRTSGGAYEQYF. The CDR3 region has the DNA TGTGCCAGCAGGACTAGCGGGGGGGCCTACGAGCAGTACTTC.

This clonotype was detected many times. The V call is TRBV29-1, the J call TRBJ1-1, with D perhaps matching TRBD1 (5 bases). This CDR3 spans 11 amino acids. Per germline, CDR1 SQVTM and CDR2 ANQGSEA. V lost 6 bases and J lost 5, with 10 bases in between. The CDR3 loop reads CSVRGRTEAFF. CDR3 coding DNA: TGCAGCGTGAGGGGCCGGACTGAAGCTTTCTTT.

This clonotype showed up many times. The chain recombines TRBV6-2 or TRBV6-3 with TRBJ1-5; D unclear. The germline V gene encodes CDR1 MNHEY and CDR2 SVGEGT. The V and J ends lost 6 bases and 0 bases respectively, with 12 bases between them. The CDR3 runs 15 residues. CDR3 region: CASRITVYSNQPQHF. CDR3 nucleotide sequence: TGTGCCAGCAGAATCACCGTCTATAGCAATCAGCCCCAGCATTTT.

The chain carries TRBV12-3 or TRBV12-4 and TRBJ2-3; D perhaps matches TRBD2 (6 bases). This CDR3 is built from 16 residues. V lost 3 bases, J lost 6 bases, and 19 bases lay in between. CDR3 protein: CASSFREDEPPDTQYF. CDR3 sequence (DNA): TGTGCCAGCAGTTTTAGGGAGGACGAACCCCCGGATACGCAGTATTTT.

The chain combines TRBV28 with TRBJ2-2; D might be TRBD2 (7 bases). V was shortened by 7 bases and J by 7 bases, with 19 bases between the two germline ends. Germline loops: CDR1 MDHEN, CDR2 SYDVKM. The CDR3 consists of 15 residues. As DNA, the CDR3 is TGTGCCAGCAAACTAGGGGGGGGGGCCGGCGGGGAGCTGTTTTTT. Translating it yields CASKLGGGAGGELFF.

At least ten counts were recorded for this clonotype. The rearrangement links TRBV7-9 to TRBJ2-2; 10 bases are shared with TRBD1. Losses at the gene ends were 1 base for V and 5 bases for J; bases not matched to a gene: 13. Germline lookup yields CDR1 SEHNR and CDR2 FQNEAQ (reference sequence). CDR3 length: 19 residues. The CDR3 DNA follows: TGTGCCAGCAGCTTAGATGGGACAGGGGACACCTCACGAACCGGGGAGCTGTTTTTT. It specifies CASSLDGTGDTSRTGELFF. Full variable domain (rest looked up from reference TRBV7-9 and TRBJ2-2): DTGVSQNPRHKITKRGQNVTFRCDPISEHNRLYWYRQTLGQGPEFLTYFQNEAQLEKSRLLSDRFSAERPKGSFSTLEIQRTEQGDSAMYLCASSLDGTGDTSRTGELFFGEGSRLTVL.

This clonotype was seen more than once but under ten times. V is TRBV27 and J is TRBJ2-1; no clear D gene. Trimming cost V 0 bases and J 6 bases, with 6 bases left between them. The CDR3 has 13 residues. Germline values: CDR1 MNHEY, CDR2 SMNVEV (reference sequence). The CDR3 is CASSLSRLNEQFF. CDR3 DNA: TGTGCCAGCAGTTTATCCCGCCTCAATGAGCAGTTCTTC.

This clonotype showed up many times. The chain joins TRBV10-3 to TRBJ2-7; perhaps TRBD2 as D (5 bases). This CDR3 spans 12 amino acids. Germline CDR1 is ENHRY and CDR2 is SYGVKD. V lost 11 bases to trimming and J lost 2 bases, with 13 bases between them. The CDR3, as DNA: TGTGCCGTTCAGGAGGAGCCCTACGAGCAGTACTTC. This encodes CAVQEEPYEQYF.

This clonotype has just a few counts. The V gene is TRBV2, the J gene TRBJ2-1; no clear D gene. V was shortened by 5 bases and J by 8 bases, with 10 bases between the two germline ends. There are 12 residues in the CDR3. Germline V gene sequence: CDR1 SNHLY, CDR2 FYNNEI. CDR3 sequence reads: CASSRPWDEQFF. The CDR3 DNA sequence: TGTGCCAGCAGTCGCCCGTGGGATGAGCAGTTCTTC. Combining the CDR3 with reference TRBV2 and TRBJ2-1 gives the whole variable domain EPEVTQTPSHQVTQMGQEVILRCVPISNHLYFYWYRQILGQKVEFLVSFYNNEISEKSEIFDDQFSVERPDGSNFTLKIRSTKLEDSAMYFCASSRPWDEQFFGPGTRLTVL.

In its sample, this clonotype was seen a few times. This chain joins TRBV7-9 and TRBJ2-6; the match to TRBD1 covers 8 bases. The germline CDR1 and CDR2 sequences are SEHNR and FQNEAQ (reference sequence). There are 17 residues in the CDR3. The ends lost 3 bases at V and 4 bases at J; junction bases unmatched: 8. The DNA of the CDR3 is TGTGCCAGCAGCTTGACAGGGGTGGGAGCCGGGGCCAACGTCCTGACTTTC. This sequence encodes CASSLTGVGAGANVLTF.

The V and J genes are TRBV20-1 and TRBJ2-3; 10 bases line up with TRBD2. The CDR3 length is 15 residues. The ends lost 0 bases at V and 7 bases at J; junction bases unmatched: 7. Per the germline V gene, CDR1 is DFQATT and CDR2 is SNEGSKA (reference sequence). The DNA for the CDR3 is TGCAGTGCTAGAGATCTAGCGGGGGTTCTTAATACGCAGTATTTT. Translating gives CSARDLAGVLNTQYF.

The CDR3 loop is CASSAWDSDGELFF. The CDR3 coding sequence is TGTGCCAGCAGCGCCTGGGACTCGGACGGGGAGCTGTTTTTT. This chain connects TRBV9 to TRBJ2-2, with a tentative D call TRBD2 (6 bases). The CDR3 runs 14 residues. Germline V lookup: CDR1 SGDLS, CDR2 YYNGEE. V shed 3 bases and J shed 7 bases, with 13 bases lying between them.

The chain uses TRBV6-2 or TRBV6-3 and TRBJ2-3, with 7 bases that match TRBD2. The CDR3 length is 15 residues. The ends lost 4 bases at V and 4 bases at J; junction bases unmatched: 8. Per the germline V gene, CDR1 is MNHEY and CDR2 is SVGEGT. The CDR3 here is CASSLGGDLADTQYF. DNA of the CDR3: TGTGCCAGCAGTTTGGGGGGGGACCTCGCAGATACGCAGTATTTT.

This clonotype appeared a few times. V is TRBV6-2 or TRBV6-3 and J is TRBJ1-1, with D uncertain. Trimming removed 4 bases from V and 2 bases from J, with 14 bases in between. The CDR3 contains 15 residues. Germline lookup yields CDR1 MNHEY and CDR2 SVGEGT. Here the CDR3 DNA reads TGTGCCAGCAGTTCTCCGACAAGACCCAACACTGAAGCTTTCTTT. It codes for CASSSPTRPNTEAFF.

The J gene is TRBJ2-2, the V gene TRBV20-1; TRBD2 matches 10 bases. Germline loops: CDR1 DFQATT, CDR2 SNEGSKA (reference sequence). V was pared by 0 bases and J by 6 bases, with 10 bases of the junction left unmatched. The CDR3 runs 17 residues. CDR3 bases: TGCAGTGCTAGAGAGTACAGGACTAGCGGTGGGTCCGGGGAGCTGTTTTTT. It translates to CSAREYRTSGGSGELFF.

This clonotype has more than one count but fewer than ten. The chain is built from TRBV7-9 and TRBJ2-3; 8 positions agree with TRBD2. V trimming: 4 bases; J trimming: 7 bases; junction bases outside the gene matches: 10. CDR3 length: 15 residues. Germline values: CDR1 SEHNR, CDR2 FQNEAQ (reference sequence). CDR3 in DNA: TGTGCCAGCAGCTATCGGACTAGCCTAGGAAATACGCAGTATTTT. Amino acids: CASSYRTSLGNTQYF. Filled out from reference TRBV7-9 and TRBJ2-3, the complete variable domain reads DTGVSQNPRHKITKRGQNVTFRCDPISEHNRLYWYRQTLGQGPEFLTYFQNEAQLEKSRLLSDRFSAERPKGSFSTLEIQRTEQGDSAMYLCASSYRTSLGNTQYFGPGTRLTVL.

This clonotype was recorded once. A read error may be the cause here, since a much bigger clone is one base away. Without the conserved terminal phenylalanine or tryptophan, this CDR3 likely stems from a read error. The chain couples TRBV10-2 to TRBJ2-3; weak D call: TRBD2 (6 bases). Germline V lookup: CDR1 WSHSY, CDR2 SAAADI. Trimming took off 10 bases at V and 1 base at J, with 9 bases between the two ends. CDR3 length equals 12 residues. The DNA for the CDR3 is TGCGCCACCTTAGCGGGCACAGATACGCAGTATGTT. It specifies CATLAGTDTQYV.

This clonotype was counted between two and nine times. V and J are TRBV29-1 and TRBJ2-7, with 8 bases fitting TRBD1. The germline V gene has CDR1 SQVTM and CDR2 ANQGSEA. J was trimmed by 3 bases and V by 0 bases; bases with no gene match: 7. The CDR3 has 15 residues. CDR3 sequence (DNA): TGCAGCGTTGAAGATCCACAGGGGGTCGACTACGAGCAGTACTTC. Amino acids: CSVEDPQGVDYEQYF.

The V gene is TRBV2, the J gene TRBJ1-1; TRBD1 matches 7 bases. The CDR3 runs 13 residues. CDR1 is SNHLY and CDR2 is FYNNEI in the germline V gene. With V trimmed by 11 bases and J by 0 bases, 6 bases remained unmatched. As DNA, the CDR3 is TGTGCCGCCCCAGGGGGGTTGAACACTGAAGCTTTCTTT. It encodes CAAPGGLNTEAFF.

The rearrangement joins TRBV5-5 to TRBJ2-3, with D uncertain. The ends were cut back, 2 bases at V and 0 bases at J, with 7 bases in the middle. The length of the CDR3 is 14 residues. Germline CDR1 reads SGHKS; CDR2 reads YYEKEE (reference sequence). CDR3 DNA: TGTGCCAGCAGCTTCGTCACTAGCACAGATACGCAGTATTTT. Amino acid sequence: CASSFVTSTDTQYF.

The chain combines TRBV19 with TRBJ1-1, with 7 bases that match TRBD1. The CDR3 is 14 amino acids. Trimming took 6 bases from V and 1 from J; bases not matched to a gene: 5. Germline V CDR1 and CDR2: LNHDA, SQIVND (reference sequence). The chain's CDR3 is CASRLQGTNTEAFF. CDR3 DNA: TGTGCCAGTAGGCTACAGGGGACGAACACTGAAGCTTTCTTT.

This clonotype was found many times. The V and J genes are TRBV7-9 and TRBJ2-1, with 7 bases that match TRBD2. The length of the CDR3 is 13 residues. J lost 2 bases, V lost 11 bases, and 6 bases had no gene match. Germline CDR1 reads SEHNR; CDR2 reads FQNEAQ (reference sequence). CDR3 DNA: TGTGCCTCGGAGCGGGGTACCTACAATGAGCAGTTCTTC. Its protein is CASERGTYNEQFF.

Concerning this clonotype itself: A much larger clone differs from this one at a single base, so this may be a read error. The chain has TRBV7-8 and TRBJ2-5; a possible D gene is TRBD1 (5 bases). This CDR3 contains 14 residues. From germline, CDR1 is SGHVS and CDR2 FQNEAQ. In DNA form, the CDR3 reads TGTGCCAGCAGCTTAAGACAGTACCAAGAGATCCAGTACTTC. Amino acid sequence: CASSLRQYQEIQYF.

The sample holds a few counts of this clonotype. The V call is TRBV12-3 or TRBV12-4, the J call TRBJ1-2, with a tentative D call TRBD1 (5 bases). The CDR3 is made up of 14 amino acids. V was shortened by 3 bases and J by 6 bases, with 14 bases between the two germline ends. As DNA, the CDR3 is TGTGCCAGCAGTTTCGCGGTCGGGGCGGATGGCTACACCTTC. Translated, it gives CASSFAVGADGYTF.